This TCR beta chain emerged from a study of blood T cell repertoires in COVID-19. Per germline, CDR1 SGHAT and CDR2 FQNNGV. This CDR3 is built from 15 residues. V gave up 4 bases and J gave up 1 base; unmatched junction bases: 5. Enrollees, about 18 to 89 years old, lived in around 23 US areas. The method was immunoSEQ multiplex PCR; TCRdb's version includes in-frame clones alone and lacks a portion of them. This table has approximately 300,000 clones, approximately 85% appearing once. The specimen sequenced was PBMCs or T cells enriched from blood (not recorded which). The J gene is TRBJ2-5, the V gene TRBV11-2; 8 bases map to TRBD1. This TCR was recovered from a woman in her thirties who had recovered from COVID-19. The CDR3 here is CASSYNRGTQETQYF. The DNA of the CDR3 is TGTGCCAGCAGCTATAACAGGGGGACCCAAGAGACCCAGTACTTC.